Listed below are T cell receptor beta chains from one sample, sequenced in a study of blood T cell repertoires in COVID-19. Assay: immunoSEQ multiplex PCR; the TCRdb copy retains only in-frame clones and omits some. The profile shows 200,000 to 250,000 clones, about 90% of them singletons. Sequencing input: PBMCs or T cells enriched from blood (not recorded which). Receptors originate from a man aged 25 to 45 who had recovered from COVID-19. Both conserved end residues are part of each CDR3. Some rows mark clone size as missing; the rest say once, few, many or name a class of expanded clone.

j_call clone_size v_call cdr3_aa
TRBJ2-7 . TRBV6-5 CASGDRGYEQYF
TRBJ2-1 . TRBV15 CATSGEALVNEQFF
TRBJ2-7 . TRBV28 CASSGLAGGVQEQYF
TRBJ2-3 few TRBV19 CASTGLAPTDTQYF
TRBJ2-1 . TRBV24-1 CATSDTPRNEQFF
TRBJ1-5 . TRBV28 CASSPRWWARTTYQPQHF
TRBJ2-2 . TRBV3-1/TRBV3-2 CASSQDRGLYTGELFF
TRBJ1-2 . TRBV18 CASSPTRGDYGYTF
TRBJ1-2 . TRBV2 CASTPDRANYGYTF
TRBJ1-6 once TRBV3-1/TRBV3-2 CASSQTGQGYSPLHF
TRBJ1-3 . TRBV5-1 CASSLDTGGGNTIYF
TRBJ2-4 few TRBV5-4 CASGRGTKNIQYF
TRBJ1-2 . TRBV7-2 CASSLSGSVGVEGYTF
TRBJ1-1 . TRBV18 CASSPGQKNTEAFF
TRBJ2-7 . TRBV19 CASSIQAGAAYEQYF
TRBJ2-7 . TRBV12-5 CASGGGSSYEQYF
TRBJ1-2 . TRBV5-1 CASSPLTGGGYTF
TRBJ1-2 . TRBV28 CASSSDRTYGYTF
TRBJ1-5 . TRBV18 CASSPGQGLSNQPQHF
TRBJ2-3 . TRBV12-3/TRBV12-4 CASSLTGGDTQYF
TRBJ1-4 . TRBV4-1 CASSKQTGPNEKLFF
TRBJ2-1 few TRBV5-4 CASSPRPSGRAQFF